Shown below are 27 T cell receptor beta chains from a single sample sequenced in a study of blood T cell repertoires in COVID-19. Sequencing was performed with immunoSEQ multiplex PCR; in TCRdb, only in-frame clones are kept and a portion is missing. The sample yields over 250,000 clones, 70% to 90% seen once. Sequenced input: peripheral blood. Receptor source: a woman in her seventies with acute or convalescent COVID-19.

The chain combines TRBV10-1 with TRBJ2-2, with 11 bases lining up with TRBD1. The CDR3 is 16 residues long. V was clipped by 6 bases and J by 4 bases; unmatched bases: 7. CDR1 is WNHNN and CDR2 is SYGVQD in the germline V gene (reference sequence). CDR3 DNA: TGCGCCAGCAGCCGAACGGGGACAGGGGGCACCGGGGAGCTGTTTTTT. This codes for CASSRTGTGGTGELFF.

The chain carries TRBV30 and TRBJ1-3; tentatively, D is TRBD1 (6 bases). Germline V lookup: CDR1 GTSNPN, CDR2 SVGIG (reference sequence). Trimming stripped 2 bases from V and 4 bases from J, with 12 bases between. This CDR3 region has 14 residues. CDR3 sequence (DNA): TGTGCCTGGAGTAGGGACACGACGGGAAACACCATATATTTT. Translated, it gives CAWSRDTTGNTIYF.

The chain uses TRBV4-1 and TRBJ1-1; 7 bases fit TRBD1. This CDR3 has 13 amino acids. V lost 6 bases, J lost 5 bases, and 6 bases stayed unmatched. Germline CDR1 and CDR2: MGHRA and YSYEKL. The CDR3 sequence is CASRTARGTEAFF. The CDR3 DNA follows: TGCGCCAGCAGGACCGCCAGGGGGACTGAAGCTTTCTTT.

This chain joins TRBV7-9 and TRBJ1-3; D remains unclear. Germline lookup yields CDR1 SEHNR and CDR2 FQNEAQ (reference sequence). This CDR3 spans 11 amino acids. V was pared by 5 bases and J by 4 bases, with 3 bases between. CDR3 DNA sequence: TGTGCCAGCAGCCTCGGAAACACCATATATTTT. Protein product: CASSLGNTIYF.

This clone came up once. The chain combines TRBV3-1 (or the pseudogene TRBV3-2) with TRBJ1-2; 7 nucleotides line up with TRBD1. There are 15 residues in the CDR3. Trimming removed 2 bases from V and 0 bases from J; junction bases left unmatched: 3. Germline V lookup: CDR1 LGHDT, CDR2 YNNKEL (reference sequence). This chain's CDR3 is CASSQRDSSNYGYTF. The CDR3 bases are TGTGCCAGCAGCCAACGGGACAGCTCTAACTATGGCTACACCTTC.

The CDR3 loop is CASSLGIRDSYYEQYF. The CDR3 nucleotides read TGTGCCAGCAGCTTAGGAATCCGGGACAGTTACTACGAGCAGTACTTC. J is TRBJ2-7 and V is TRBV11-2; 7 nucleotides agree with TRBD1. Per germline, CDR1 SGHAT and CDR2 FQNNGV. Germline trimming cut 1 base from V and 3 bases from J; bases unmatched to any gene: 9. This CDR3 comprises 16 residues.

This clone was observed a handful of times. This chain links TRBV20-1 with TRBJ2-7, with 7 nucleotides matching TRBD2. Germline V lookup: CDR1 DFQATT, CDR2 SNEGSKA (reference sequence). J lost 5 bases, V lost 5 bases, and 3 bases had no gene match. This CDR3 is 11 amino acids long. The CDR3 is CSAGTINEQYF. In DNA, the CDR3 is TGCAGTGCTGGGACTATAAACGAGCAGTACTTC.

The chain employs TRBV28 and TRBJ1-5, with TRBD1 matching over 8 bases. Per germline, CDR1 MDHEN and CDR2 SYDVKM. V trimming: 6 bases; J trimming: 6 bases; junction bases outside the gene matches: 10. CDR3 length equals 15 residues. CDR3 DNA: TGTGCCAGCAGCGTAACAGGGGGTTGGACTCAGCCCCAGCATTTT. Translation gives CASSVTGGWTQPQHF.

The chain has TRBV5-1 and TRBJ1-2; D is uncertain. Trimming took off 4 bases at V and 4 bases at J, with 20 bases between the two ends. The CDR3 is 16 residues long. CDR1 and CDR2 (germline): SGHRS, YFSETQ. The CDR3: CASSPRPGDLSYGYTF. As DNA, the CDR3 is TGCGCCAGCAGCCCGAGACCGGGAGACCTAAGCTATGGCTACACCTTC.

CDR3 in amino acids: CASSQSTGFYGYTF. CDR3 DNA: TGCGCCAGCAGCCAGAGTACAGGGTTCTATGGCTACACCTTC. J is TRBJ1-2 and V is TRBV4-1; possibly TRBD1 for D (6 bases). Trimming left V 3 bases short and J 4 bases short, with 12 bases between. This CDR3 has 14 residues. CDR1 and CDR2 from the germline V gene are MGHRA and YSYEKL.

The chain is built from TRBV30 and TRBJ1-3, with D possibly TRBD1 on 5 matching bases. CDR3 length: 16 residues. The V end lost 0 bases, the J end lost 5 bases, and 17 bases lay between the germline ends. Germline-derived CDR1 and CDR2 are GTSNPN and SVGIG (reference sequence). The CDR3 loop is CAWSVWLSGMRNTIYF. The CDR3 DNA reads as TGTGCCTGGAGTGTGTGGCTATCAGGGATGAGAAACACCATATATTTT.

V is TRBV15 and J is TRBJ2-4; D may be TRBD1 (6 bases). Germline V CDR1 and CDR2: LNHNV, YYDKDF (reference sequence). The CDR3 is 15 residues long. V was shortened by 3 bases and J by 6 bases, with 15 bases between the two germline ends. CDR3 sequence (DNA): TGTGCCACCAGCAGGACCAGGGGCAGGGGAAACATTCAGTACTTC. Protein: CATSRTRGRGNIQYF.

The V and J genes are TRBV12-3 or TRBV12-4 and TRBJ2-5; D might be TRBD1 (5 bases). Deletions cut 6 bases from V and 4 bases from J, with 9 bases between. This CDR3 contains 12 residues. The CDR3 bases are TGTGCCAGCAGCAAAGACAGAGAGACCCAGTACTTC. Residues: CASSKDRETQYF.

CDR3 coding DNA: TGTGCCAGCCGTGAGTACCGGGACAGGGACTACGAGCAGTACTTC. This translates into CASREYRDRDYEQYF. V usage is TRBV6-6 and J usage is TRBJ2-7; TRBD1 matches at 9 bases. V was clipped by 8 bases and J by 3 bases; unmatched bases: 11. Per the germline V gene, CDR1 is MNHNY and CDR2 is SVGAGI (reference sequence). The CDR3 runs 15 residues.

This clone was seen only a few times. V and J are TRBV5-8 and TRBJ1-6; D call uncertain. Trimming stripped 0 bases from V and 0 bases from J, with 10 bases between. The CDR3 loop spans 17 amino acids. From germline, CDR1 is SGHTS and CDR2 YDEGEE. The CDR3 protein is CASSLDWSSSYNSPLHF. Written as DNA, the CDR3 is TGTGCCAGCAGCTTGGATTGGAGCAGCTCCTATAATTCACCCCTCCACTTT.

The CDR3 spells CASGKGRGYEQYF. The CDR3 DNA is TGTGCCAGCGGGAAGGGGAGGGGATACGAGCAGTACTTC. The rearrangement joins TRBV6-6 to TRBJ2-7, with 7 bases lining up with TRBD2. V shed 8 bases and J 4 bases; nucleotides not matched to a gene: 8. Germline-derived CDR1 and CDR2 are MNHNY and SVGAGI (reference sequence). The CDR3 contains 13 residues.

This clone was observed a single time. The rearrangement links TRBV3-1 (or the pseudogene TRBV3-2) to TRBJ1-6, with TRBD1 as a possible D gene (6 bases). Looked up from germline, CDR1 is LGHDT and CDR2 is YNNKEL (reference sequence). V shed 3 bases and J shed 10 bases, with 16 bases lying between them. The CDR3 covers 15 residues. CDR3 protein: CASSQRRGKGSPLHF. In DNA form, the CDR3 reads TGTGCCAGCAGCCAGCGCAGGGGTAAAGGCTCACCCCTCCACTTT.

J is TRBJ1-2 and V is TRBV6-1; unclear D gene. CDR3 length equals 14 residues. CDR1 and CDR2 from the germline V gene are MNHNS and SASEGT. V was trimmed by 2 bases and J by 4 bases, leaving 11 bases between them. In nucleotides, the CDR3 is TGTGCCAGCAGTGAAAGAGGCGGCCTCTATGGCTACACCTTC. Translating it yields CASSERGGLYGYTF.

With regard to this clone: At the DNA level, this CDR3 is encoded by other sequences in the same sample as well. The V and J genes are TRBV20-1 and TRBJ2-3, with D tentatively TRBD1 (5 bases). The CDR3 sequence is 11 residues long. The V gene's germline CDR1 is DFQATT and CDR2 SNEGSKA (reference sequence). V was pared by 3 bases and J by 4 bases, with 5 bases between. CDR3 in amino acids: CSARGPDTQYF. The CDR3 DNA sequence: TGCAGTGCTAGGGGGCCAGATACGCAGTATTTT.

This clone has a count of ten or more. The sample contains more than one DNA sequence encoding this CDR3. This rearrangement joins TRBV20-1 to TRBJ2-5; TRBD1 is a possible D gene (6 bases). The V and J ends lost 7 bases and 4 bases respectively, with 10 bases between them. The CDR3 runs 11 residues. The germline V gene has CDR1 DFQATT and CDR2 SNEGSKA (reference sequence). The CDR3 DNA reads as TGCAGTGGGGGCAGGGGAGAGACCCAGTACTTC. Translation: CSGGRGETQYF.

The gene calls are TRBV21-1 and TRBJ2-7; the D call TRBD1 from the table was never checked on the DNA. TRBV21-1 is given as a pseudogene. The CDR3 length is 18 residues. The CDR3 loop reads CASSKIEGEQHTFDEQYF. The CDR3, as DNA: TGTGCCAGCAGCAAGATCGAGGGGGAACAGCATACTTTTGACGAGCAGTACTTC.

The rearrangement uses TRBV5-6 and TRBJ1-6, with D uncertain. The CDR3 loop spans 17 amino acids. Germline loops: CDR1 SGHDT, CDR2 YYEEEE. Trimming stripped 6 bases from V and 1 base from J, with 17 bases between. The CDR3 DNA sequence: TGTGCCAGCAACCGGGGAGGGAGGTGGTCCTATAATTCACCCCTCCACTTT. This sequence encodes CASNRGGRWSYNSPLHF.

The chain has TRBV10-3 and TRBJ1-2, with D possibly being TRBD1 (6 bases). Germline-derived CDR1 and CDR2 are ENHRY and SYGVKD. V was shortened by 3 bases and J by 2 bases, with 10 bases between the two germline ends. This CDR3 has 14 amino acids. CDR3 sequence: CAISDGGHNYGYTF. DNA for the CDR3: TGTGCCATCAGTGACGGGGGGCACAACTATGGCTACACCTTC.

The chain employs TRBV3-1 (or the pseudogene TRBV3-2) and TRBJ2-1; D perhaps matches TRBD1 (5 bases). The V end was cut by 5 bases, the J end by 4 bases, with 15 bases between. CDR1 and CDR2 from the germline V gene are LGHDT and YNNKEL (reference sequence). The CDR3 has 15 residues. CDR3: CASSYTTESYNEQFF. CDR3 nucleotides: TGTGCCAGCAGCTATACGACAGAATCGTACAATGAGCAGTTCTTC.

The CDR3: CATSRATRGGGNTEAFF. CDR3 sequence (DNA): TGTGCCACCAGCAGAGCCACGAGGGGAGGCGGGAACACTGAAGCTTTCTTT. The V call is TRBV15, the J call TRBJ1-1, with D possibly being TRBD1 (5 bases). V shed 1 base and J shed 1 base, with 16 bases lying between them. The germline gives CDR1 LNHNV, CDR2 YYDKDF (reference sequence). This CDR3 region has 17 residues.

V gene TRBV19 combines with J gene TRBJ2-7; D might be TRBD2 (6 bases). V was pared by 1 base and J by 0 bases, with 13 bases between. Germline V lookup: CDR1 LNHDA, CDR2 SQIVND (reference sequence). The CDR3 loop spans 16 amino acids. The CDR3 is CASSIGAGKSSYEQYF. The CDR3 DNA sequence: TGTGCCAGTAGTATAGGCGCGGGGAAAAGCTCCTACGAGCAGTACTTC.

The CDR3 bases are TGTGCCAGCAGTTTATCGGGGACAGCAGTGAACACTGAAGCTTTCTTT. Translation: CASSLSGTAVNTEAFF. The chain employs TRBV27 and TRBJ1-1, with 7 bases aligning to TRBD1. This CDR3 contains 16 residues. In germline, CDR1 is MNHEY, CDR2 SMNVEV (reference sequence). V shed 0 bases and J 0 bases; nucleotides not matched to a gene: 4.